The 7 T cell receptor beta chains reported below all come from one sample, sequenced in a study of T cell responses to AZD1222 COVID-19 vaccine. Produced via immunoSEQ multiplex PCR; TCRdb's table is partial and in-frame only. The profile shows about 120,000 clones, over 75% of them singletons. Sequences were derived from peripheral blood, sampled on day 0 of AZD1222 vaccination. Receptors were obtained from an adult in good health.

V is TRBV7-9 and J is TRBJ1-6; possibly TRBD1 for D (5 bases). V dropped 1 base and J dropped 6 bases, with 10 bases sitting between them. CDR1 and CDR2 from the germline V gene are SEHNR and FQNEAQ (reference sequence). This CDR3 comprises 15 residues. The chain's CDR3 is CASSLVDRFNSPLHF. CDR3 bases: TGTGCCAGCAGCTTAGTAGACAGATTTAATTCACCCCTCCACTTT.

V usage is TRBV12-3 or TRBV12-4 and J usage is TRBJ1-6; D not certain. The CDR3 extends over 13 amino acids. V was shortened by 6 bases and J by 7 bases, with 10 bases between the two germline ends. CDR3 region: CASRVRENSPLHF. CDR3 DNA sequence: TGTGCCAGCAGGGTTCGTGAGAATTCACCCCTCCACTTT.

The chain links TRBV5-1 to TRBJ1-2; 9 nucleotides match TRBD1. With V trimmed by 4 bases and J by 4 bases, 5 bases remained unmatched. The CDR3 has 14 residues. The germline V gene has CDR1 SGHRS and CDR2 YFSETQ. CDR3 sequence: CASSPTGGAYGYTF. For the CDR3, the DNA is TGCGCCAGCAGCCCAACAGGGGGCGCCTATGGCTACACCTTC.

V is TRBV6-6 and J is TRBJ1-5; possibly TRBD1 for D (5 bases). The V end lost 6 bases, the J end lost 6 bases, and 15 bases lay between the germline ends. The CDR3 spans 14 residues. Looked up from germline, CDR1 is MNHNY and CDR2 is SVGAGI (reference sequence). Written as DNA, the CDR3 is TGTGCCAGCAGAAGGGGACTCTCCGTTCAGCCCCAGCATTTT. Translated: CASRRGLSVQPQHF.

The CDR3 DNA reads as TGTGCCAGCCACAGGGTAGAGTACAATGAGCAGTTCTTC. This encodes CASHRVEYNEQFF. V gene TRBV6-5 combines with J gene TRBJ2-1; a weak D match, TRBD1 (6 bases). The germline gives CDR1 MNHEY, CDR2 SVGAGI. Trimming left V 8 bases short and J 4 bases short, with 12 bases between. The CDR3 runs 13 residues.

A single count supports this clone. The DNA of the CDR3 is TGCGCCAGCGCTCACCGTCCGGGACAGGGAAATTCACCCCTCCACTTT. The encoded protein is CASAHRPGQGNSPLHF. The chain combines TRBV5-1 with TRBJ1-6; 9 bases line up with TRBD1. This CDR3 comprises 16 residues. The J segment lost 7 bases and the V segment lost 7 bases, leaving 12 bases of the junction unmatched. The germline gives CDR1 SGHRS, CDR2 YFSETQ. Full variable domain (remainder filled in from reference TRBV5-1 and TRBJ1-6): KAGVTQTPRYLIKTRGQQVTLSCSPISGHRSVSWYQQTPGQGLQFLFEYFSETQRNKGNFPGRFSGRQFSNSRSEMNVSTLELGDSALYLCASAHRPGQGNSPLHFGNGTRLTVT.

A few counts support this clone. The gene calls are TRBV7-9 and TRBJ1-1; possibly TRBD1 for D (5 bases). The CDR3 has 16 residues. Trimming removed 1 base from V and 2 bases from J, with 14 bases in between. The V gene's germline CDR1 is SEHNR and CDR2 FQNEAQ (reference sequence). In DNA, the CDR3 is TGTGCCAGCAGCTTAGGCCTGGCGGGGGTAAACACTGAAGCTTTCTTT. Translated: CASSLGLAGVNTEAFF.